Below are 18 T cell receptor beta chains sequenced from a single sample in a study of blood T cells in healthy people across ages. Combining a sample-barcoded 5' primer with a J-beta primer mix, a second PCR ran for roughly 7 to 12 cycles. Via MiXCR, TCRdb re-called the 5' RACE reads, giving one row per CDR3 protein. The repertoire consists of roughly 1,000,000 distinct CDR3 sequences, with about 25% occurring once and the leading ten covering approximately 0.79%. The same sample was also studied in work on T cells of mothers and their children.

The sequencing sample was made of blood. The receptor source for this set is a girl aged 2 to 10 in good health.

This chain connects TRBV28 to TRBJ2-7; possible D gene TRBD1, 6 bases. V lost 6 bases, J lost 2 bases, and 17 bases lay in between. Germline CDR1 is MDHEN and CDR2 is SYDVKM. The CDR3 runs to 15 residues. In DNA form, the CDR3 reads TGTGCCAGCAGCTATCTCGACAGGAGTCCCTACGAGCAGTACTTC. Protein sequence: CASSYLDRSPYEQYF. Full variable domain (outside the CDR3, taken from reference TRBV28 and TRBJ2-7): DVKVTQSSRYLVKRTGEKVFLECVQDMDHENMFWYRQDPGLGLRLIYFSYDVKMKEKGDIPEGYSVSREKKERFSLILESASTNQTSMYLCASSYLDRSPYEQYFGPGTRLTVT.

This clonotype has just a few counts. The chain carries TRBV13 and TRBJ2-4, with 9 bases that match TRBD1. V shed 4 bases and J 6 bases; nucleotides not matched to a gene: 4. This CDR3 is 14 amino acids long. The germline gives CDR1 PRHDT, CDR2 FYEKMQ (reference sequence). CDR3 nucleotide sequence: TGTGCCAGCAGCTCGGGACAGGGCCCAAACATTCAGTACTTC. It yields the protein CASSSGQGPNIQYF. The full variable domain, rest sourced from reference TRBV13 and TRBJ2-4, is AAGVIQSPRHLIKEKRETATLKCYPIPRHDTVYWYQQGPGQDPQFLISFYEKMQSDKGSIPDRFSAQQFSDYHSELNMSSLELGDSALYFCASSSGQGPNIQYFGAGTRLSVL.

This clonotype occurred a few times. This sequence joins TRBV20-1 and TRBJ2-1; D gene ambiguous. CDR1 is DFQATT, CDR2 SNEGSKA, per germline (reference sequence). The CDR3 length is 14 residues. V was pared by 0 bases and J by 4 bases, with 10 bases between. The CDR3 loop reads CSARDRQKYNEQFF. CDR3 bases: TGCAGTGCTAGAGATAGGCAAAAATACAATGAGCAGTTCTTC.

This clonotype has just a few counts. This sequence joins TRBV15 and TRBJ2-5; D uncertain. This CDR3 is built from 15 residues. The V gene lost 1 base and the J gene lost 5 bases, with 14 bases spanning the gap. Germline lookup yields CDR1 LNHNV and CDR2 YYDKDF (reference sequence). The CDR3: CATSRVYGLGETQYF. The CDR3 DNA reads TGTGCCACCAGCAGAGTATACGGGCTCGGGGAGACCCAGTACTTC.

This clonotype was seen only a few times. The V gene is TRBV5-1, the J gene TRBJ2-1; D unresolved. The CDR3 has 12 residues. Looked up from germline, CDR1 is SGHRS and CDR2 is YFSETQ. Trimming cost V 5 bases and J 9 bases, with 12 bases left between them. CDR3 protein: CASREVLSEQFF. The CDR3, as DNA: TGCGCCAGCAGAGAAGTTCTGAGTGAGCAGTTCTTC.

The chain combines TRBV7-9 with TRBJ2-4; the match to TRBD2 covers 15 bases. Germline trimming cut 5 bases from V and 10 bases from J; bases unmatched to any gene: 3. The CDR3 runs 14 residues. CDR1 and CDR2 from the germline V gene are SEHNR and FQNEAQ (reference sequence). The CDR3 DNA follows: TGTGCCAGCAGCCCGGGACTAGCGGGAGGAATTCAGTACTTC. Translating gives CASSPGLAGGIQYF.

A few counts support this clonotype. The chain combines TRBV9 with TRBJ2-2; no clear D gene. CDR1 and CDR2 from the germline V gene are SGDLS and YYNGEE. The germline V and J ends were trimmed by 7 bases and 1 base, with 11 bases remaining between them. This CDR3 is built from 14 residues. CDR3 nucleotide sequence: TGTGCCAGCGAGAACACAGTGAACACCGGGGAGCTGTTTTTT. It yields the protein CASENTVNTGELFF.

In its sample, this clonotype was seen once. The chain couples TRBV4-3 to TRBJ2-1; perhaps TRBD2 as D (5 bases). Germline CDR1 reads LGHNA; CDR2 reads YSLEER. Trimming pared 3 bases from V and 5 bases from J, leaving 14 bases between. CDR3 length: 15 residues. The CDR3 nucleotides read TGCGCCAGCAGCCAGGACTTTTTTGTAAACAATGAGCAGTTCTTC. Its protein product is CASSQDFFVNNEQFF.

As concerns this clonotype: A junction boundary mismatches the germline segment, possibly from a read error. The CDR3 loop is CASSFPGHLSNEQYF. The CDR3, as DNA: TGCGCCAGCAGCTTTCCGGGACATCTCTCCAACGAGCAGTACTTC. V usage is TRBV7-9 and J usage is TRBJ2-7, with D possibly matching TRBD1 (6 bases). The CDR3 length is 15 residues. Germline V lookup: CDR1 SEHNR, CDR2 FQNEAQ (reference sequence).

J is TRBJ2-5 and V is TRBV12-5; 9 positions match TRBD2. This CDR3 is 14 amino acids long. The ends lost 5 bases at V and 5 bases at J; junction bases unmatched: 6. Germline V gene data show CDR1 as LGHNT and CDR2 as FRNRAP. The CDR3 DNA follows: TGTGCTAGTGGTCCCGCTAGCGGGGTGGAGACCCAGTACTTC. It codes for CASGPASGVETQYF. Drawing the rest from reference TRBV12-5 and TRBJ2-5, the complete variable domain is DARVTQTPRHKVTEMGQEVTMRCQPILGHNTVFWYRQTMMQGLELLAYFRNRAPLDDSGMPKDRFSAEMPDATLATLKIQPSEPRDSAVYFCASGPASGVETQYFGPGTRLLVL.

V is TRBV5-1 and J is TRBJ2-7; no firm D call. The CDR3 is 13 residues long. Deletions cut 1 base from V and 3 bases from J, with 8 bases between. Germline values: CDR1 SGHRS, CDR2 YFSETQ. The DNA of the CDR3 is TGCGCCAGCAGCTTGTACAGCAACTACGAGCAGTACTTC. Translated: CASSLYSNYEQYF.

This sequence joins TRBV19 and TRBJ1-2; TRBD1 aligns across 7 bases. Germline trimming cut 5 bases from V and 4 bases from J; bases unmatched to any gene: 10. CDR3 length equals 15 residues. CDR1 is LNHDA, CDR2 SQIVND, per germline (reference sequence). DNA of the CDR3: TGTGCCAGTAGTGACTTAGGACAGGCGATCTATGGCTACACCTTC. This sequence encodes CASSDLGQAIYGYTF.

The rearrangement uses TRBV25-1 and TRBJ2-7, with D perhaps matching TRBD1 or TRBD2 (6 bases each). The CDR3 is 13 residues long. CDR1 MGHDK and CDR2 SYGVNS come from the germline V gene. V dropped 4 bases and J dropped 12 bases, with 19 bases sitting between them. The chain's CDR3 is CASSGKGGLRGYF. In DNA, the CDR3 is TGTGCCAGCAGTGGAAAGGGGGGTCTACGGGGGTACTTC.

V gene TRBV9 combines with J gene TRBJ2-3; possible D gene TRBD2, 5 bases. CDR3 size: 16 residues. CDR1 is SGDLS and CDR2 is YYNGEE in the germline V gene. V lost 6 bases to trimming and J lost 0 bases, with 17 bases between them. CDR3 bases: TGTGCCAGCACCCCTGGGCTAGCAACTAGCACAGATACGCAGTATTTT. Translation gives CASTPGLATSTDTQYF.

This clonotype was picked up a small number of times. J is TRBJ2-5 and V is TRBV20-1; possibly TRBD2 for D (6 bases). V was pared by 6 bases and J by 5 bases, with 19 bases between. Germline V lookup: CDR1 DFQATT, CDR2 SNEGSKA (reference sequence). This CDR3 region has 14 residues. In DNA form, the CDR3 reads TGCAGTGCGAATCCGGGAGTTAGGGGCGAGACCCAGTACTTC. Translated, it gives CSANPGVRGETQYF.

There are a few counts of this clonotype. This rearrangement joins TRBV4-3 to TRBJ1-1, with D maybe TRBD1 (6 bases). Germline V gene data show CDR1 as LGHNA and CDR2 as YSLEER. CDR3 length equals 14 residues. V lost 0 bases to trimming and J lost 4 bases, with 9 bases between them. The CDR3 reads CASSQDTGITEAFF. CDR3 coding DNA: TGCGCCAGCAGCCAAGATACAGGGATCACTGAAGCTTTCTTT.

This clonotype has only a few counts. The CDR3 is CSARDRTGGAYGYTF. Here the CDR3 DNA reads TGCAGTGCTAGAGATCGCACAGGGGGCGCGTATGGCTACACCTTC. The chain is built from TRBV20-1 and TRBJ1-2; 9 positions match TRBD1. The CDR3 is 15 residues long. Germline V gene sequence: CDR1 DFQATT, CDR2 SNEGSKA (reference sequence). The V gene end was trimmed by 0 bases and the J gene end by 5 bases; junction bases not matched to a gene: 7.

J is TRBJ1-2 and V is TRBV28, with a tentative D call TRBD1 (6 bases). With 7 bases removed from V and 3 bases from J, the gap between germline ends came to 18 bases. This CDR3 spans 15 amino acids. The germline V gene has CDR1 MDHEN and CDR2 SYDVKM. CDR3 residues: CASTSGRGGHYGYTF. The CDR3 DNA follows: TGTGCCAGCACATCGGGGAGGGGGGGTCACTATGGCTACACCTTC.